This is a list of T cell receptor beta chains from one sample in a study of T cells in Graves' hyperthyroidism and ophthalmopathy. Via MiXCR, TCRdb re-called the multiplex PCR reads, giving one row per CDR3 protein. There are 500,000 to 700,000 distinct CDR3 sequences in the sample; 16% occur only once, and around a sixth lies in the top ten. The material sequenced was blood. The receptors were sampled from a woman between 18 and 29 years old with Graves' hyperthyroidism. CDR3s include the opening cysteine and the closing phenylalanine or tryptophan. A D gene is named only where the DNA matches it firmly. Part of the rows lack a size; the others show once, few, many or a class for expanded clones.

.,TRBJ2-5,.,TRBV7-2,TGTGCCAGCAGCCTTCGTCGGGCAACTACGGGGGAGACCCAGTACTTC,CASSLRRATTGETQYF
.,TRBJ1-6,few,TRBV11-3,TGTGCCAGCAGCCCGGAATCCTATAATTCACCCCTCCACTTT,CASSPESYNSPLHF
.,TRBJ1-5,.,TRBV18,TGTGCCAGCTCACCGGGGACTAAAAGCAATCAGCCCCAGCATTTT,CASSPGTKSNQPQHF
.,TRBJ2-3,many,TRBV6-2/TRBV6-3,TGTGCCAGCAGTTACTCAAGGGTTGCGGCTAGCACAGATACGCAGTATTTT,CASSYSRVAASTDTQYF
.,TRBJ2-5,many,TRBV20-1,TGCAGTGCTGTCCGTGGGGTAGCGGAGACCCAGTACTTC,CSAVRGVAETQYF
TRBD1,TRBJ2-1,many,TRBV5-8,TGTGCCAGCAGCAGGGAACAGGGGGCCTACTCCTACAATGAGCAGTTCTTC,CASSREQGAYSYNEQFF
TRBD2,TRBJ2-3,many,TRBV6-2/TRBV6-3,TGTGCCAGCACCGCAAGAGAACTAGCGGGGGCAGATACGCAGTATTTT,CASTARELAGADTQYF
.,TRBJ1-2,many,TRBV14,TGTGCCAGCAGCCAACAGGGCTCCAACTATGGCTACACCTTC,CASSQQGSNYGYTF
TRBD1,TRBJ1-6,.,TRBV10-3,TGTGCCATCAGTGACGAACAGGGGGAGAATTCACCCCTCCACTTT,CAISDEQGENSPLHF
TRBD2,TRBJ2-7,many,TRBV7-2,TGTGCCAGCAGCTATAGCGGGAGTTCCTCCTACGAGCAGTACTTC,CASSYSGSSSYEQYF
.,TRBJ1-1,few,TRBV7-8,TGTGCCAGCAGCTTAGAACCGACCCTCTGGGGGAACACTGAAGCTTTCTTT,CASSLEPTLWGNTEAFF
.,TRBJ2-5,many,TRBV7-3,TGTGCCAGCAGCTTAAGTGGCAGGGCAGAGACCCAGTACTTC,CASSLSGRAETQYF
.,TRBJ2-3,many,TRBV7-9,TGTGCCAGCAGCGCAATGCTAGCGACTTACACAGATACGCAGTATTTT,CASSAMLATYTDTQYF
TRBD2,TRBJ2-1,many,TRBV28,TGTGCCAGCAGTTTAGCGGGAGTGGGCGACAATGAGCAGTTCTTC,CASSLAGVGDNEQFF
.,TRBJ2-3,many,TRBV15,TGTGCCACCAGCAGAGATGTAAGGTCTTCAGATACGCAGTATTTT,CATSRDVRSSDTQYF
TRBD1,TRBJ1-1,many,TRBV6-5,TGTGCCAGCAGTTACTCGGACAGGGCTGATGAAGCTTTCTTT,CASSYSDRADEAFF
.,TRBJ1-5,few,TRBV7-2,TGTGCCAGCAGCTTAGTTCCACAGGTATCAGGTCAGCCCCAGCATTTT,CASSLVPQVSGQPQHF
.,TRBJ1-3,.,TRBV2,TGTGCCAGCAGGGGAGGCGGGGGCGCTGGAAACACCATATATTTT,CASRGGGGAGNTIYF
.,TRBJ2-7,few,TRBV20-1,TGCAGTGCTAGACGTGGTGGAGACGAGCAGTACTTC,CSARRGGDEQYF
.,TRBJ2-3,few,TRBV14,TGTGCCAGCAGCCAAGATTACAGCACAGATACGCAGTATTTT,CASSQDYSTDTQYF
TRBD2,TRBJ2-1,.,TRBV11-2,TGCGCCAGCAGCCAAGCGAGGGCTAGCGGGGGGCCGCAGTTCTTC,CASSQARASGGPQFF
.,TRBJ2-3,many,TRBV28,TGTGCCAGCAGTTCCCCCCTTGGACTAATCACAGATACGCAGTATTTT,CASSSPLGLITDTQYF